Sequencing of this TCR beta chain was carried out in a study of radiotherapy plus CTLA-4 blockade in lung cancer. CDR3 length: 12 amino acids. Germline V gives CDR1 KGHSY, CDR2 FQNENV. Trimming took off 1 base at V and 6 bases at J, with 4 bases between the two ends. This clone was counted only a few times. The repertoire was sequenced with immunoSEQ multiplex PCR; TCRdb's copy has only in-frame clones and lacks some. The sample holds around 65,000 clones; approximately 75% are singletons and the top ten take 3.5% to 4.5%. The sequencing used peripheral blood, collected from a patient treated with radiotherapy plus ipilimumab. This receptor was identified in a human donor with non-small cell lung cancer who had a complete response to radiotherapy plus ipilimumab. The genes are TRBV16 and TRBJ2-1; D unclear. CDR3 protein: CASSQFLNEQFF. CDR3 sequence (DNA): TGTGCCAGCAGCCAATTTCTCAATGAGCAGTTCTTC.